This T cell receptor beta chain emerged from a study of blood T cell repertoires in COVID-19. The CDR3 is made up of 17 amino acids. The V gene end was trimmed by 0 bases and the J gene end by 4 bases; junction bases not matched to a gene: 9. Germline V CDR1 and CDR2: KGHSH, LQKENI. Authors' analysis steps: Cell counts per sample came from amplifying reference gene primers. The repertoire was sequenced with immunoSEQ multiplex PCR; TCRdb's copy has only in-frame clones and lacks some. V and J calls and clone size come straight from that table; D and trimming were deduced from the DNA. The sample lists around 230,000 clones, roughly 90% seen once, with approximately 7.9% in the top ten.

The gene calls are TRBV18 and TRBJ2-1, with 7 bases fitting TRBD1. This clonotype was sampled from a man aged 55 to 70 who had recovered from COVID-19. The sample consisted of peripheral blood. CDR3 residues: CASSPPGKGGAYNEQFF. The CDR3 DNA reads as TGTGCCAGCTCACCACCGGGAAAAGGGGGCGCTTACAATGAGCAGTTCTTC.